Shown below are 5 T cell receptor beta chains from a single sample sequenced in a study of shared clonotypes between healthy human individuals. TCRdb's table, derived via immunoSEQ multiplex PCR, lists solely in-frame clones and lacks some. The table lists under 850,000 clones, roughly 72% of them singletons, with less than 2% in the top ten. The specimen was memory CD4+ T cells sorted from blood. Subset meaning: CD45RA-negative fraction. The receptors shown here come from a woman younger than 45 in good health.

The CDR3 DNA reads as TGTGCCAGCAGGCGGACAGGGTTTGGGGACGAGCAGTACTTC. Translating it yields CASRRTGFGDEQYF. J is TRBJ2-5 and V is TRBV6-6, with 8 nucleotides matching TRBD1. With the DNA end fitting TRBJ2-7 better, the J assignment may be wrong. CDR3 length: 14 residues. Germline V gene data show CDR1 as MNHNY and CDR2 as SVGAGI (reference sequence).

The chain has TRBV7-3 and TRBJ2-1; D may be TRBD2 (5 bases). The CDR3 covers 12 residues. Per germline, CDR1 SGHTA and CDR2 FQGTGA. Trimming removed 4 bases from V and 7 bases from J, with 8 bases in between. As DNA, the CDR3 is TGTGCCAGCAGCTCCTCGGGAAATGAGCAGTTCTTC. It translates to CASSSSGNEQFF.

The chain carries TRBV27 and TRBJ2-2; a possible D gene is TRBD2 (6 bases). In germline, CDR1 is MNHEY, CDR2 SMNVEV (reference sequence). Trimming cost V 3 bases and J 2 bases, with 13 bases left between them. The CDR3 runs to 16 residues. DNA for the CDR3: TGTGCCAGCAGTTTTCTTCCTAGCGTTAACACCGGGGAGCTGTTTTTT. Translated: CASSFLPSVNTGELFF.

The rearrangement links TRBV11-2 to TRBJ2-1, with TRBD2 identical over 8 bases. The CDR3 sequence is 17 residues long. Germline V lookup: CDR1 SGHAT, CDR2 FQNNGV. J was trimmed by 3 bases and V by 4 bases; bases with no gene match: 11. The chain's CDR3 is CASSSLREREIYNEQFF. The CDR3 bases are TGTGCCAGCAGCTCCCTTCGGGAGCGGGAGATCTACAATGAGCAGTTCTTC.

The chain couples TRBV10-3 to TRBJ2-3; 14 nucleotides line up with TRBD2. Germline V gene lookup returns CDR1 ENHRY and CDR2 SYGVKD. The CDR3 length is 17 residues. The V segment lost 8 bases and the J segment 1 base; nucleotides outside the gene matches: 8. The CDR3 sequence: CAIGRLAGGPGTDTQYF. The DNA of the CDR3 is TGTGCCATCGGGAGACTAGCGGGAGGGCCGGGCACAGATACGCAGTATTTT.